These T cell receptor beta chains were read from a single sample in a study of T cells after yellow fever vaccination. TCRdb fed the 5' RACE reads into MiXCR, producing one record per CDR3 protein. The sample lists hundreds of thousands of distinct CDR3 sequences; 21% were seen once. The specimen was PBMCs, collected roughly 23 days after the first yellow fever vaccination. These receptors originate from a man aged 18 to 35 who received the YFV17D yellow fever vaccine. The CDR3 runs from the conserved cysteine through the conserved F or W. A D gene is named only where the DNA matches it firmly. Size is stated for part of the rows, as once, few or many counts, or as a class when the clone is expanded.

>NA|13|TRBJ1-1|NA|TRBV6-1
CASSRQVGTEAFF
TGTGCCAGCAGTAGACAGGTCGGGACTGAAGCTTTCTTT
>NA|12|TRBJ1-1|TRBD1|TRBV18
CASSRDRVEAFF
TGTGCCAGCTCACGGGACAGGGTGGAAGCTTTCTTT
>few|15|TRBJ2-3|NA|TRBV5-1
CASLSDGGRTDTQYF
TGCGCCAGCCTATCGGACGGGGGCCGCACAGATACGCAGTATTTT
>few|14|TRBJ2-5|NA|TRBV7-2
CASSLVGFGETQYF
TGTGCCAGCAGCTTAGTTGGATTCGGCGAGACCCAGTACTTC
>NA|15|TRBJ2-3|TRBD2|TRBV7-6
CASSRAGGLEDTQYF
TGTGCCAGCAGTCGTGCGGGGGGATTAGAAGATACGCAGTATTTT
>few|19|TRBJ2-2|TRBD2|TRBV20-1
CSARDWTTSGGLNTGELFF
TGCAGTGCTAGAGATTGGACGACTAGCGGGGGGCTGAACACCGGGGAGCTGTTTTTT
>NA|13|TRBJ1-2|NA|TRBV20-1
CSARDGIWDGYTF
TGCAGTGCTAGAGATGGCATTTGGGATGGCTACACCTTC
>NA|14|TRBJ2-7|NA|TRBV2
CASLIQGGGSEQYF
TGTGCCAGCCTTATCCAGGGAGGAGGAAGCGAGCAGTACTTC
>NA|14|TRBJ2-1|NA|TRBV21-1
CASSMKGGWNEQFF
TGTGCCAGCAGCATGAAGGGAGGATGGAATGAGCAGTTCTTC
>once|12|TRBJ2-1|NA|TRBV3-1
CASSLMGREQFF
TGTGCCAGCAGCCTCATGGGGAGAGAGCAGTTCTTC
>NA|14|TRBJ1-2|TRBD1|TRBV20-1
CSAITGAANYGYTF
TGCAGTGCTATTACAGGGGCTGCTAACTATGGCTACACCTTC
>NA|13|TRBJ2-1|NA|TRBV28
CASSSVWHNEQFF
TGTGCCAGCAGTTCCGTGTGGCACAATGAGCAGTTCTTC
>few|15|TRBJ2-1|NA|TRBV4-2
CASSPGEGGRNEQFF
TGTGCCAGCAGCCCAGGGGAGGGGGGGCGAAATGAGCAGTTCTTC
>NA|16|TRBJ2-3|NA|TRBV4-1
CASSRGAGGFTDTQYF
TGCGCCAGCAGCCGCGGGGCTGGGGGGTTCACAGATACGCAGTATTTT
>few|13|TRBJ1-6|NA|TRBV6-2/TRBV6-3
CASSYDSNSPLHF
TGTGCCAGCAGTTACGACAGTAATTCACCCCTCCACTTT
>many|12|TRBJ2-2|NA|TRBV28
CASGGEPGELFF
TGTGCCAGCGGAGGGGAGCCCGGGGAGCTGTTTTTT
>many|19|TRBJ2-2|NA|TRBV11-1
CASSSTELETGVQWGELFF
TGTGCCAGCAGCTCCACGGAGTTGGAGACAGGCGTGCAGTGGGGGGAGCTGTTTTTT
>NA|14|TRBJ2-2|NA|TRBV18
CASSPLTFSGELFF
TGTGCCAGCTCACCACTTACGTTCTCCGGGGAGCTGTTTTTT
>NA|12|TRBJ2-3|NA|TRBV28
CASKVGTDTQYF
TGTGCCAGTAAGGTGGGCACAGATACGCAGTATTTT
>NA|13|TRBJ2-1|NA|TRBV5-1
CASSLSADGGRFF
TGCGCCAGCAGCTTGTCCGCGGACGGGGGTCGGTTCTTC
>few|16|TRBJ2-3|NA|TRBV5-5
CASSTFGGGRADTQYF
TGTGCCAGCAGCACGTTTGGGGGGGGCAGGGCAGATACGCAGTATTTT
>few|16|TRBJ2-7|NA|TRBV7-3
CASSQRDPGRDYEQYF
TGTGCCAGCAGCCAGCGCGACCCCGGCAGGGACTACGAGCAGTACTTC
>NA|13|TRBJ1-2|TRBD1|TRBV18
CASSPWDSYGYTF
TGTGCCAGCTCCCCCTGGGACAGCTATGGCTACACCTTC
>NA|15|TRBJ2-5|TRBD1|TRBV12-3/TRBV12-4
CASSLNRGSQETQYF
TGTGCCAGCAGTCTCAACAGGGGGAGTCAAGAGACCCAGTACTTC
>few|14|TRBJ2-3|NA|TRBV10-3
CAISGQLSTDTQYF
TGTGCCATCAGCGGACAGTTAAGCACAGATACGCAGTATTTT
>few|16|TRBJ2-2|TRBD1|TRBV7-6
CASSLSGTGFTGELFF
TGTGCCAGCAGCTTATCCGGGACAGGGTTCACCGGGGAGCTGTTTTTT
>few|15|TRBJ1-5|NA|TRBV6-5
CASSYSGQGLQPQHF
TGTGCCAGCAGTTACTCGGGGCAGGGCCTTCAGCCCCAGCATTTT
>NA|16|TRBJ1-6|TRBD1|TRBV6-5
CASSYYQDRVTSPLHF
TGTGCCAGCAGTTACTACCAAGACAGGGTAACTTCACCCCTCCACTTT
>NA|19|TRBJ2-6|TRBD2|TRBV6-1
CASISSRGTLLSGANVLTF
TGTGCCAGCATATCGTCGCGGGGGACGCTGCTTTCGGGGGCCAACGTCCTGACTTTC
>few|13|TRBJ2-6|NA|TRBV29-1
CSVDDSGANVLTF
TGCAGCGTTGACGACTCTGGGGCCAACGTCCTGACTTTC
>NA|15|TRBJ2-2|TRBD2|TRBV5-1
CASSFNSGGTGDLFF
TGCGCCAGCAGCTTCAATAGCGGGGGGACCGGGGATCTGTTTTTT
>NA|12|TRBJ2-1|NA|TRBV19
CASSMTHNEQFF
TGTGCCAGTAGTATGACCCACAATGAGCAGTTCTTC
>few|15|TRBJ2-2|NA|TRBV24-1
CATSDASGGSGELFF
TGTGCCACCAGTGATGCGTCTGGGGGGTCCGGGGAGCTGTTTTTT
>NA|13|TRBJ2-7|NA|TRBV12-3/TRBV12-4
CASSRTLNNEQYF
TGTGCCAGCAGTAGGACCCTAAACAACGAGCAGTACTTC
>NA|14|TRBJ2-5|NA|TRBV6-2/TRBV6-3
CASRLQGSSETQYF
TGTGCCAGCAGATTACAGGGTTCTTCTGAGACCCAGTACTTC
>once|11|TRBJ1-4|NA|TRBV10-3
CASGSNEKLFF
TGTGCCAGCGGAAGTAATGAAAAACTGTTTTTT
>NA|15|TRBJ2-2|TRBD2|TRBV30
CAWSVGGGAAGELFF
TGTGCCTGGAGTGTAGGCGGGGGGGCGGCCGGGGAGCTGTTTTTT
>NA|14|TRBJ2-3|NA|TRBV4-3
CASSQEAGTDTQYF
TGCGCCAGCAGCCAAGAGGCAGGGACAGATACGCAGTATTTT
>once|17|TRBJ2-2|TRBD2|TRBV5-6
CASSSTSGYGNTGELFF
TGTGCCAGCAGCTCGACTAGCGGGTATGGTAACACCGGGGAGCTGTTTTTT
>NA|14|TRBJ1-1|NA|TRBV6-5
CASSYAQMGTEAFF
TGTGCCAGCAGTTACGCGCAGATGGGGACTGAAGCTTTCTTT